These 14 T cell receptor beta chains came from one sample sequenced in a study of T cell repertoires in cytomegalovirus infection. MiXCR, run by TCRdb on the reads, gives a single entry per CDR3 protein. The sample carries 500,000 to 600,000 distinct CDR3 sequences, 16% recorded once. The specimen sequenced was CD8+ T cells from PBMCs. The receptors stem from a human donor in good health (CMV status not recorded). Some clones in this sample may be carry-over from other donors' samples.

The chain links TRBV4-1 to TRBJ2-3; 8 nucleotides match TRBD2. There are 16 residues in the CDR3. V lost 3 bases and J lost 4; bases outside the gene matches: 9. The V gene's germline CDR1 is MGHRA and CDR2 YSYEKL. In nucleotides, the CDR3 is TGCGCCAGCAGCCAGGCTAGGGGACTAGAGGCAGATACGCAGTATTTT. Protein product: CASSQARGLEADTQYF.

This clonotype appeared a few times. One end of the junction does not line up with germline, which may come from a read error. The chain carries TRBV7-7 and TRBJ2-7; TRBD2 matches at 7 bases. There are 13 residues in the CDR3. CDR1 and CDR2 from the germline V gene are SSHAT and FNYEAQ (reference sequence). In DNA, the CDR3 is TGTGCTAGCAGCGCGGGGGAGACTTACGAGCAGTACTTC. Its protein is CASSAGETYEQYF.

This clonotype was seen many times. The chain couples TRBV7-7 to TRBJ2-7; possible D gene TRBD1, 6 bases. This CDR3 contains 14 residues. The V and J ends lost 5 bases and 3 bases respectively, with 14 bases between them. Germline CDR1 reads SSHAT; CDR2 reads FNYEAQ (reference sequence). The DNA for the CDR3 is TGTGCCAGCAGCCCCTCCACAGGGAACTACGAGCAGTACTTC. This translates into CASSPSTGNYEQYF.

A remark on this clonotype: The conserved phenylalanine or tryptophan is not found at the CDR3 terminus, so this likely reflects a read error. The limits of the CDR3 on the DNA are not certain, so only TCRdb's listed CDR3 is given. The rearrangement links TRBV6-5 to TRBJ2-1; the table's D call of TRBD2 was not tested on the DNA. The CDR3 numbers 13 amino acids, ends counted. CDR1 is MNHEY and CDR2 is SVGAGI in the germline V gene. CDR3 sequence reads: CARSYTSGNEHFL.

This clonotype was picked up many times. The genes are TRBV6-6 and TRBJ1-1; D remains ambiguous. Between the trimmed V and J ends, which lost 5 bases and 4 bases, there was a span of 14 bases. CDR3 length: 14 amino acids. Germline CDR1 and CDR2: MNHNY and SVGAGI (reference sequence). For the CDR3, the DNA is TGTGCCAGCAGTCTGGGTCCCGCGGGCACTGAAGCTTTCTTT. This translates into CASSLGPAGTEAFF.

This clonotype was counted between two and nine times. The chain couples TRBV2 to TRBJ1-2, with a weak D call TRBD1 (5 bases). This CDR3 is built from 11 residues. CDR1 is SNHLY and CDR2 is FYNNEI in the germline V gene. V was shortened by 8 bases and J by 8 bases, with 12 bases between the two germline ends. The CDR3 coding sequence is TGTGCCAGCTTTGGGGGAAAGGGCTACACCTTC. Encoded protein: CASFGGKGYTF.

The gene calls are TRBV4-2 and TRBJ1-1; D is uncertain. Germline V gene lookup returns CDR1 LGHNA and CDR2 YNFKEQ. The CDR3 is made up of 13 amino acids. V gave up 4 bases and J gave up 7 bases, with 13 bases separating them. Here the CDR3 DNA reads TGTGCCAGCAGCCCACCAAGGGAGGGTGAAGCTTTCTTT. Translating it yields CASSPPREGEAFF.

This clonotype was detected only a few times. The CDR3 protein is CASSQERGGGSYEQYF. CDR3 sequence (DNA): TGTGCCAGCAGCCAAGAACGGGGCGGGGGGTCCTACGAGCAGTACTTC. The chain has TRBV4-2 and TRBJ2-7; 8 bases are shared with TRBD2. The CDR3 extends over 16 amino acids. Trimming at V came to 0 bases and at J to 1 base, leaving 5 bases not matched to a gene. From germline, CDR1 is LGHNA and CDR2 YNFKEQ.

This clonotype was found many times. CDR3 in amino acids: CASSQEFSGRVIDQPQHF. CDR3 sequence (DNA): TGCGCCAGCAGCCAAGAGTTTTCGGGCAGGGTAATAGATCAGCCCCAGCATTTT. V usage is TRBV4-1 and J usage is TRBJ1-5; perhaps TRBD1 as D (5 bases). This CDR3 is built from 18 residues. Deletions cut 0 bases from V and 5 bases from J, with 20 bases between. Germline values: CDR1 MGHRA, CDR2 YSYEKL.

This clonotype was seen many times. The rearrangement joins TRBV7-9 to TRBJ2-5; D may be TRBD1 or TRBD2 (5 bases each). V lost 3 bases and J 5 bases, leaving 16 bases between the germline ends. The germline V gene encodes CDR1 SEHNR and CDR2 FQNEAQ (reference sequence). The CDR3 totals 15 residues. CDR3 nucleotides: TGTGCCAGCAGCTTGGGACCCTCTATCTGGGAGACCCAGTACTTC. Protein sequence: CASSLGPSIWETQYF.

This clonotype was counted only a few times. CDR3 protein: CSASASSGRGTDTQYF. Written as DNA, the CDR3 is TGCAGTGCTAGCGCCTCTAGCGGGAGGGGCACAGATACGCAGTATTTT. The rearrangement links TRBV20-1 to TRBJ2-3, with 12 positions matching TRBD2. The ends lost 3 bases at V and 1 base at J; junction bases unmatched: 5. CDR3 length: 16 amino acids. The V gene's germline CDR1 is DFQATT and CDR2 SNEGSKA (reference sequence).

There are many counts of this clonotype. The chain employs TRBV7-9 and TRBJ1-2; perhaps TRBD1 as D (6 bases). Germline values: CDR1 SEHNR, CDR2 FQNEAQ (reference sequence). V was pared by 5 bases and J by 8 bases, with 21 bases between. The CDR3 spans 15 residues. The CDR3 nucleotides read TGTGCCAGCAGCCCCTTGAGTGGGCAGGGGCACGGCTACACCTTC. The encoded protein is CASSPLSGQGHGYTF.

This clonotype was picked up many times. CDR3 loop: CASSPTVSYEQYF. The CDR3, as DNA: TGTGCCAGCAGTCCGACAGTCTCCTACGAGCAGTACTTC. The rearrangement links TRBV12-3 or TRBV12-4 to TRBJ2-7, with a possible D match to TRBD1 (5 bases). V gave up 5 bases and J gave up 0 bases, with 8 bases separating them. The CDR3 runs 13 residues.

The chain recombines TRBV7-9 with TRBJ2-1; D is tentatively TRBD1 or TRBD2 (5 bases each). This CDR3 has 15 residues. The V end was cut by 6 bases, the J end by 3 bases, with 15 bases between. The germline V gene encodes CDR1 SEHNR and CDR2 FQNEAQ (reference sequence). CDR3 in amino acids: CASRGSVGVYNEQFF. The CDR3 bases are TGTGCCAGCAGGGGGAGCGTAGGGGTCTACAATGAGCAGTTCTTC.